The 2 T cell receptor beta chains presented below share a single source sample, sequenced in a study of control samples from healthy donors and cancer patients. Assay: immunoSEQ multiplex PCR; the TCRdb copy retains only in-frame clones and omits some. The repertoire holds about 180,000 clones, just over 90% seen once, with roughly 1.5% in the top ten. The specimen was blood. These receptors all stem from a man younger than 40 in good health.

DNA of the CDR3: TGTGCCAGTAGTATAGTAGTGGGGGGCACAGATACGCAGTATTTT. It codes for CASSIVVGGTDTQYF. The chain recombines TRBV19 with TRBJ2-3; D may match TRBD1 or TRBD2 (5 bases each). This CDR3 region has 15 residues. CDR1 LNHDA and CDR2 SQIVND come from the germline V gene (reference sequence). Trimming took 1 base from V and 1 from J, leaving 9 bases between them.

The rearrangement uses TRBV7-2 and TRBJ2-3; the D is unclear. Germline-derived CDR1 and CDR2 are SGHTA and FQGNSA. Trimming removed 7 bases at V and 2 bases at J, with 13 bases between. There are 14 residues in the CDR3. The DNA of the CDR3 is TGTGCCAGCACCGAATTGGGGAACACAGATACGCAGTATTTT. Residues: CASTELGNTDTQYF.